This T cell receptor (beta chain) was recovered during a study of T-cell memory formation after mild COVID-19. A 5'RACE reaction primed in the constant segment made cDNA libraries of TCR alpha and TCR beta, and these carried sample barcodes and UMIs. TCRdb independently ran MiXCR on the 5' RACE reads; one entry per CDR3 protein. The sample shows 250,000 or so distinct CDR3 sequences, 18% of them seen only once. This CDR3 region has 14 residues. Per the germline V gene, CDR1 is SGHTA and CDR2 is FQGTGA. The germline V and J ends were trimmed by 5 bases and 2 bases, with 12 bases remaining between them.

This receptor was identified in a man aged 18 to 29 who had mild COVID-19 (a few samples of this study predate the infection). Cell type and time point are not known. The genes are TRBV7-3 and TRBJ1-1; tentative D call: TRBD1 (5 bases). The sample consisted of PBMCs or a T cell subset sorted from them (not recorded which). CDR3 sequence reads: CASSRDSFNTEAFF. The DNA of the CDR3 is TGTGCCAGCAGCCGTGACAGTTTTAACACTGAAGCTTTCTTT.